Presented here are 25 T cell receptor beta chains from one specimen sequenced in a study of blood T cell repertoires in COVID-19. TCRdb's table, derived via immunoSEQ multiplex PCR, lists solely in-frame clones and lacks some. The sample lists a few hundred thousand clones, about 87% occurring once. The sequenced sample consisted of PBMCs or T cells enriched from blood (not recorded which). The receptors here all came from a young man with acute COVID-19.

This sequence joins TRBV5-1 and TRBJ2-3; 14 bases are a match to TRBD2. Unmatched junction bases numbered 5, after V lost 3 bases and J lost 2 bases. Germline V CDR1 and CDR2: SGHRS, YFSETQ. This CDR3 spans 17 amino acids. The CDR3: CASSYSTSGRATDTQYF. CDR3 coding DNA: TGCGCCAGCAGCTATTCGACTAGCGGGAGGGCCACAGATACGCAGTATTTT. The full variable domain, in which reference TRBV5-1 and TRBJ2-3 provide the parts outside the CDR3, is KAGVTQTPRYLIKTRGQQVTLSCSPISGHRSVSWYQQTPGQGLQFLFEYFSETQRNKGNFPGRFSGRQFSNSRSEMNVSTLELGDSALYLCASSYSTSGRATDTQYFGPGTRLTVL.

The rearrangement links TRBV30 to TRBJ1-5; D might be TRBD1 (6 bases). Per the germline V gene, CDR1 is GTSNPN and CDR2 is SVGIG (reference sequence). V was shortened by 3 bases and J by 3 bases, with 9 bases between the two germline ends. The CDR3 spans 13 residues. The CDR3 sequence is CAWRGQSNQPQHF. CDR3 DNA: TGTGCCTGGAGAGGACAGTCCAATCAGCCCCAGCATTTT.

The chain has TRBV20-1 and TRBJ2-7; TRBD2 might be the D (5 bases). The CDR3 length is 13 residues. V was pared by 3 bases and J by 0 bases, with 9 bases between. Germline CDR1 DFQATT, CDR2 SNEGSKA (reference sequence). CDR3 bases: TGCAGTGCTAGTTCACTAGACTCCTACGAGCAGTACTTC. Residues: CSASSLDSYEQYF.

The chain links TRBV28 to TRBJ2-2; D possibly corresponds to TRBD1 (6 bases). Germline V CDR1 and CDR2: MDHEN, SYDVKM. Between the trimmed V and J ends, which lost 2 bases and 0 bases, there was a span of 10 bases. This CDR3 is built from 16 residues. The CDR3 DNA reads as TGTGCCAGCAGTTTAGGGGACATCTCGAACACCGGGGAGCTGTTTTTT. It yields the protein CASSLGDISNTGELFF.

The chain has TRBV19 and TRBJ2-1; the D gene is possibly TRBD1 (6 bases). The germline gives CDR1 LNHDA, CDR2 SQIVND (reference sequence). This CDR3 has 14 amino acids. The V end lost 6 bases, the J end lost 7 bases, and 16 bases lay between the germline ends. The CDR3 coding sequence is TGTGCCAGTAGCTCCGGGACAACATGGAATGAGCAGTTCTTC. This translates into CASSSGTTWNEQFF.

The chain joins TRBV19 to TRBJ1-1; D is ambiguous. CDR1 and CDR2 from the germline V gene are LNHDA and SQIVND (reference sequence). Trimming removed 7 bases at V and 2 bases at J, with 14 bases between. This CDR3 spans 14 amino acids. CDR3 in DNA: TGTGCCAGTATCCCGGGGAGGGTAAACACTGAAGCTTTCTTT. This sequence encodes CASIPGRVNTEAFF.

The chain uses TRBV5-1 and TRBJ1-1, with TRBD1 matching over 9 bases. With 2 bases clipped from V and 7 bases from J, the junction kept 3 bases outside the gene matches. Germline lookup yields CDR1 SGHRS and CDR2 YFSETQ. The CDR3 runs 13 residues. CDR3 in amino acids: CASSFGQGLEAFF. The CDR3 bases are TGCGCCAGCAGCTTTGGACAGGGGCTTGAAGCTTTCTTT.

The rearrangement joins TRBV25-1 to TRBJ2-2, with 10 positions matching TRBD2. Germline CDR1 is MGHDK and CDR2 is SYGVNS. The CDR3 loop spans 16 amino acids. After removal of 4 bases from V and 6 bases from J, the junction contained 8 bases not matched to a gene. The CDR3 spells CASSGASGSVPGELFF. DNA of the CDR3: TGTGCCAGCAGTGGAGCTAGCGGGAGCGTACCCGGGGAGCTGTTTTTT.

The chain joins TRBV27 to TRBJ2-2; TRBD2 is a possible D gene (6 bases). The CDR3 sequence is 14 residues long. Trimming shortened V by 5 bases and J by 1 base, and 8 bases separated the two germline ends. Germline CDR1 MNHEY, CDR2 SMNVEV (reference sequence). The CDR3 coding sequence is TGTGCCAGCAGTGTGGGACTGAACACCGGGGAGCTGTTTTTT. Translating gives CASSVGLNTGELFF.

In nucleotides, the CDR3 is TGTGCCAGCTCACCACGGATCGCCGGGGTAGCGGGAGGAATAGGCACCGGGGAGCTGTTTTTT. Its translation is CASSPRIAGVAGGIGTGELFF. This chain joins TRBV18 and TRBJ2-2, with TRBD2 matching over 10 bases. The CDR3 sequence is 21 residues long. The germline CDR1 and CDR2 sequences are KGHSH and LQKENI. With 1 base clipped from V and 4 bases from J, the junction kept 18 bases outside the gene matches.

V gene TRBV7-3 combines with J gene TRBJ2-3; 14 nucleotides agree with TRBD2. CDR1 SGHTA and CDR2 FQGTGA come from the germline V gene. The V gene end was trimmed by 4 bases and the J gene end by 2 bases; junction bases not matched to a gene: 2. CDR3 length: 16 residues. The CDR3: CASSSGLAGVTDTQYF. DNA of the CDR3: TGTGCCAGCAGCTCGGGACTAGCGGGAGTCACAGATACGCAGTATTTT.

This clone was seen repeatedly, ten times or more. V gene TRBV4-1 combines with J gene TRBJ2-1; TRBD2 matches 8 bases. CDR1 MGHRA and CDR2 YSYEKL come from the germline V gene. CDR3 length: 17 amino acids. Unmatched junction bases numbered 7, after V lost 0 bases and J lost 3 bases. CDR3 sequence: CASSQDTGRAYYNEQFF. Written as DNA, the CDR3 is TGCGCCAGCAGCCAAGATACCGGGAGGGCCTACTACAATGAGCAGTTCTTC.

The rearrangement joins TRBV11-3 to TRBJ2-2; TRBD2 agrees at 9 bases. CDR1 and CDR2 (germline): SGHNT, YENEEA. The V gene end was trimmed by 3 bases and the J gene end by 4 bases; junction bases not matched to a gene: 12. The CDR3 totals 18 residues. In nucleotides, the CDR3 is TGTGCCAGCAGCTTGGAGGCTAGCGGGACCCCGGTCACCGGGGAGCTGTTTTTT. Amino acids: CASSLEASGTPVTGELFF.

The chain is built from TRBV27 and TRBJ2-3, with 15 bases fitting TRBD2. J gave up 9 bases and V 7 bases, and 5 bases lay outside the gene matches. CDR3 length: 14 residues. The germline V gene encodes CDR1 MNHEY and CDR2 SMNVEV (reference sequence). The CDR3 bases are TGTGCCAGCAAGGGACTAGCGGGGGGTGAGACGCAGTATTTT. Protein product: CASKGLAGGETQYF.

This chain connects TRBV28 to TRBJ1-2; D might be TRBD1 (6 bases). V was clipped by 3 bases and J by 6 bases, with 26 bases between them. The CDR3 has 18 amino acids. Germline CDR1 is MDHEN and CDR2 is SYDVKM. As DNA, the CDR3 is TGTGCCAGCAGTTTTGGGTGGGGACATACAAAAACTAAAGATGGCTACACCTTC. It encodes CASSFGWGHTKTKDGYTF.

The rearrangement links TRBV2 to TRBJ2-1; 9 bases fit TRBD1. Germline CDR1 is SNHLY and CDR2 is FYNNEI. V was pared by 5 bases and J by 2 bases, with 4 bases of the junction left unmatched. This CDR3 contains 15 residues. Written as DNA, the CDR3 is TGTGCCAGCAGTCCGGACAGGGGACCCTACAATGAGCAGTTCTTC. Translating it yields CASSPDRGPYNEQFF.

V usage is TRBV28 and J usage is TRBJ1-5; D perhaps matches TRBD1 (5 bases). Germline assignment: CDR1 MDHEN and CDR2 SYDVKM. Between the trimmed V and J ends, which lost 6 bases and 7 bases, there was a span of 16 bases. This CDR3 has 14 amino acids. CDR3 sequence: CASSFWGVWQPQHF. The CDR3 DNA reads TGTGCCAGCAGCTTTTGGGGGGTATGGCAGCCCCAGCATTTT.

CDR3 protein: CASSLGGQGGEQFF. The CDR3 region has the DNA TGTGCCAGCAGTTTGGGAGGACAGGGCGGTGAGCAGTTCTTC. The chain is built from TRBV28 and TRBJ2-1; 8 positions match TRBD1. The CDR3 runs to 14 residues. CDR1 and CDR2 from the germline V gene are MDHEN and SYDVKM. Trimming took 3 bases from V and 9 from J; bases not matched to a gene: 7.

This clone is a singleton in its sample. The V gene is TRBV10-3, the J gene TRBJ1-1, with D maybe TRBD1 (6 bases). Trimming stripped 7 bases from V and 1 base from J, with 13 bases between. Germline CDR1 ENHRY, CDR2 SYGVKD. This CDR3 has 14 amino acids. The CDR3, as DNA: TGTGCCATCAACCAGGGGATTAAGAACACTGAAGCTTTCTTT. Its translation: CAINQGIKNTEAFF.

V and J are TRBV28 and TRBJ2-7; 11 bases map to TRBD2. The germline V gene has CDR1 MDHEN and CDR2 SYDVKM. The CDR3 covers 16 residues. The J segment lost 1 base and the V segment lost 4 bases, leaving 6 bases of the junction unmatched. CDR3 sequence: CASSSPGLADSYEQYF. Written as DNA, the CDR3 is TGTGCCAGCAGTTCTCCGGGACTAGCGGATTCCTACGAGCAGTACTTC. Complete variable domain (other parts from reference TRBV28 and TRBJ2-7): DVKVTQSSRYLVKRTGEKVFLECVQDMDHENMFWYRQDPGLGLRLIYFSYDVKMKEKGDIPEGYSVSREKKERFSLILESASTNQTSMYLCASSSPGLADSYEQYFGPGTRLTVT.

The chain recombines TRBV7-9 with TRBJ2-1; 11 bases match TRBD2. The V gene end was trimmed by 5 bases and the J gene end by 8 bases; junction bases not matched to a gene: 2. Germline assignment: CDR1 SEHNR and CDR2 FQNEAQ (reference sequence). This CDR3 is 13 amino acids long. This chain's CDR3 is CASSRGLADEQFF. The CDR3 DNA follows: TGTGCCAGCAGCCGGGGACTAGCGGATGAGCAGTTCTTC. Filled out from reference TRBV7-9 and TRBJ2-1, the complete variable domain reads DTGVSQNPRHKITKRGQNVTFRCDPISEHNRLYWYRQTLGQGPEFLTYFQNEAQLEKSRLLSDRFSAERPKGSFSTLEIQRTEQGDSAMYLCASSRGLADEQFFGPGTRLTVL.

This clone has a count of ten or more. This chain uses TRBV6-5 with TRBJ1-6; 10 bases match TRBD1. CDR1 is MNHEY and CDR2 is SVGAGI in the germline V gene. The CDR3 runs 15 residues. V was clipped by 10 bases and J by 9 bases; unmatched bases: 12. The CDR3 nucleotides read TGTGCCACCCGGGACAGGGGCTTTAACGGTTCACCCCTCCACTTT. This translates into CATRDRGFNGSPLHF.

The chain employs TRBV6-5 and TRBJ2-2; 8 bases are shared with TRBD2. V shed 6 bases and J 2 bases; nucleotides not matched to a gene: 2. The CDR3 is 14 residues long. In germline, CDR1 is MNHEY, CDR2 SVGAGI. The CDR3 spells CASRTSGNTGELFF. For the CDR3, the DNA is TGTGCCAGCAGAACTAGCGGAAACACCGGGGAGCTGTTTTTT.

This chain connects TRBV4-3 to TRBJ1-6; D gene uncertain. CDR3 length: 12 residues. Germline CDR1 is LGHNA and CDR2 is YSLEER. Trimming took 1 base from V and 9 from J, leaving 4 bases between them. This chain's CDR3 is CASSQASSPLHF. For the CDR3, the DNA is TGCGCCAGCAGCCAAGCCTCTTCACCCCTCCACTTT.

The CDR3 sequence: CASSPEGAGNTIYF. In nucleotides, the CDR3 is TGTGCCAGCTCACCGGAAGGGGCTGGAAACACCATATATTTT. The chain is built from TRBV18 and TRBJ1-3; D possibly corresponds to TRBD1 (5 bases). The germline V gene encodes CDR1 KGHSH and CDR2 LQKENI. The CDR3 is made up of 14 amino acids. The V and J ends lost 3 bases and 2 bases respectively, with 8 bases between them.